Listed below are T cell receptor beta chains from one sample, sequenced in a study of metastatic and nonmetastatic thyroid tumors. MiXCR reprocessed the PCR reads for TCRdb. The table shows about 11,000 clones, with 38% occurring only once. What was sequenced was tumor tissue. The receptors were sampled from a female donor with papillary thyroid cancer or a benign thyroid nodule (not recorded which). Some clones in this sample may be carry-over from other donors' samples. Each CDR3 is given with its conserved first and last residue. A D gene is named only where the DNA matches it firmly. The size entry is marked missing in some rows and otherwise reads once, few, many or a size class.

D	size	V	length	J	DNA	CDR3
TRBD1	NA	TRBV5-1	15	TRBJ2-7	TGCGCCAGCAGCACAGGGGACAGCGAAACCTACGAGCAGTACTTC	CASSTGDSETYEQYF
NA	NA	TRBV10-2	11	TRBJ2-2	TGCGCCAGCAGGGACACCGGGGAGCTGTTTTTT	CASRDTGELFF
NA	NA	TRBV7-2	15	TRBJ2-2	TGTGCCAGCAGCTTGGGGGGCAAGAGTACCGGGGAGCTGTTTTTT	CASSLGGKSTGELFF
NA	few	TRBV28	10	TRBJ2-1	TGTGCCAGCAGAGGAATAGAGCAGTTCTTC	CASRGIEQFF
NA	large	TRBV6-5	14	TRBJ2-7	TGTGCCAGCAGTTACAACCCCCTCCCGCACGAGCAGTACTTC	CASSYNPLPHEQYF
NA	NA	TRBV7-8	14	TRBJ1-1	TGTGCCAGCAGCTTAAGGGGGAGGAACACTGAAGCTTTCTTT	CASSLRGRNTEAFF
NA	medium-sized	TRBV5-1	16	TRBJ2-7	TGCGCCAGCAGCTTGACAATCGGGCAGGGGATGTACGAGCAGTACTTC	CASSLTIGQGMYEQYF
TRBD1	NA	TRBV7-2	15	TRBJ1-5	TGTGCCAGCAGCACCAGGGGGCCGGGCAATCAGCCCCAGCATTTT	CASSTRGPGNQPQHF
TRBD2	medium-sized	TRBV24-1	16	TRBJ2-1	TGTGCCACCAGTGACCCCAGCGGGGGGGGGGGGAATGAGCAGTTCTTC	CATSDPSGGGGNEQFF
NA	NA	TRBV7-2	15	TRBJ1-6	TGTGCCTGCAGCTTAGGGCAGGGCTATAATTCACCCCTCCACTTT	CACSLGQGYNSPLHF
TRBD1	NA	TRBV7-2	13	TRBJ1-2	TGTGCCAGCAGCTTAGGAACAGGGGGTGGCTACACCTTC	CASSLGTGGGYTF
TRBD2	few	TRBV19	15	TRBJ2-2	TGTGCCAGTACCCGGCTAGCGGGAAACACCGGGGAGCTGTTTTTT	CASTRLAGNTGELFF
TRBD1	NA	TRBV11-2	13	TRBJ2-7	TGTGCCAGCGAACGACAGGGGACCTACGAGCAGTACTTC	CASERQGTYEQYF
NA	NA	TRBV6-5	13	TRBJ1-1	TGTGCCAGCAGTTCGTCCGCCTTGATTGAAGCTTTCTTT	CASSSSALIEAFF
TRBD2	few	TRBV12-5	16	TRBJ2-2	TGTGCCCTGGGTAGCGGGAGGGAAGGTGGAACCGGGGAGCTGTTTTTT	CALGSGREGGTGELFF
TRBD1	NA	TRBV5-1	13	TRBJ2-2	TGCGCCAGTGGGACAGCGAACACCGGGGAGCTGTTTTTT	CASGTANTGELFF
NA	few	TRBV28	16	TRBJ1-2	TGTGCCAGCAGTATCCGGGGCGGCCCCAGAGACTATGGCTACACCTTC	CASSIRGGPRDYGYTF